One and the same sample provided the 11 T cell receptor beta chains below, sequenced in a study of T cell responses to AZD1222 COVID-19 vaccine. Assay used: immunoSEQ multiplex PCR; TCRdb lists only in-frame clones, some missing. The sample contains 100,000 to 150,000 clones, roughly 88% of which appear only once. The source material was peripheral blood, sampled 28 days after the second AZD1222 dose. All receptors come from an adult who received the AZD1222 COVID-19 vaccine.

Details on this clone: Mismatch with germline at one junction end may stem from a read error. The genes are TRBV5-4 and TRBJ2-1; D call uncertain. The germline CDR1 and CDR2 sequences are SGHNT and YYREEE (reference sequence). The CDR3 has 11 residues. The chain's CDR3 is CASSWKEPEVF. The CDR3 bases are TGTGCCAGCAGCTGGAAGGAGCCCGAAGTCTTC.

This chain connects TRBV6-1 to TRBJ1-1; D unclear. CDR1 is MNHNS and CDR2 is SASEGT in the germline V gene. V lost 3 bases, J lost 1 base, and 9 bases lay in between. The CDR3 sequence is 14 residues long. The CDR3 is CASSDLQPNTEAFF. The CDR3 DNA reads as TGTGCCAGCAGTGATCTACAGCCGAACACTGAAGCTTTCTTT.

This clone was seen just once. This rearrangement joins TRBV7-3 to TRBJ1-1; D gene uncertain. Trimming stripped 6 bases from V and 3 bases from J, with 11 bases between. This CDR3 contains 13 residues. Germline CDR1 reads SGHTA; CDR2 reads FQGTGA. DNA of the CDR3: TGTGCCAGCAGAGAATCCCGGGACACTGAAGCTTTCTTT. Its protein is CASRESRDTEAFF.

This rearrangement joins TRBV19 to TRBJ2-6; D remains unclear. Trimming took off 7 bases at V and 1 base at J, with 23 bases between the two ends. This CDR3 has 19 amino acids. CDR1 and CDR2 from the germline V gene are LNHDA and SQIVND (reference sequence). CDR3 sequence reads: CASTQKTLGYGSGANVLTF. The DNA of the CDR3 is TGTGCCAGTACCCAAAAGACGCTAGGGTATGGGTCTGGGGCCAACGTCCTGACTTTC. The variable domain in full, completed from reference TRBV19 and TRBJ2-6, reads DGGITQSPKYLFRKEGQNVTLSCEQNLNHDAMYWYRQDPGQGLRLIYYSQIVNDFQKGDIAEGYSVSREKKESFPLTVTSAQKNPTAFYLCASTQKTLGYGSGANVLTFGAGSRLTVL.

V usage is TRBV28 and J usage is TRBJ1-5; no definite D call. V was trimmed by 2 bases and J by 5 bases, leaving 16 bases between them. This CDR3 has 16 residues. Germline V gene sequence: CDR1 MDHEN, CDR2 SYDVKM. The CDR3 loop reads CASSLRFRGRDQPQHF. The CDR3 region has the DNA TGTGCCAGCAGTTTAAGGTTTCGGGGAAGGGATCAGCCCCAGCATTTT. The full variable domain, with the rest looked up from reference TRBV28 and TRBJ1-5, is DVKVTQSSRYLVKRTGEKVFLECVQDMDHENMFWYRQDPGLGLRLIYFSYDVKMKEKGDIPEGYSVSREKKERFSLILESASTNQTSMYLCASSLRFRGRDQPQHFGDGTRLSIL.

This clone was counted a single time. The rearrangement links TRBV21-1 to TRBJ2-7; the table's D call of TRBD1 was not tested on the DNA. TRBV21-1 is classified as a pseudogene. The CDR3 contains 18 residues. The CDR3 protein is CASNKWDSPIDLKYEQYF. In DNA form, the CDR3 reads TGTGCCAGTAATAAATGGGACAGCCCCATCGACCTCAAATACGAGCAGTACTTC.

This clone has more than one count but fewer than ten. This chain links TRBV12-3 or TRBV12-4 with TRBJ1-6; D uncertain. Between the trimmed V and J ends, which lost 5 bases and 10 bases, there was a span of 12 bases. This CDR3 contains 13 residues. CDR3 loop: CASSPQEASPLHF. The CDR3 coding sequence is TGTGCCAGCAGTCCCCAAGAGGCATCACCCCTCCACTTT.

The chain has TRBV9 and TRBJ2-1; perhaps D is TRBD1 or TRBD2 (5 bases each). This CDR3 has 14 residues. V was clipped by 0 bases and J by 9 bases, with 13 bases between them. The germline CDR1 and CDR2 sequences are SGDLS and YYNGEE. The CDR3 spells CASSVATPGGEQFF. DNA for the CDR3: TGTGCCAGCAGCGTAGCTACCCCTGGGGGTGAGCAGTTCTTC.

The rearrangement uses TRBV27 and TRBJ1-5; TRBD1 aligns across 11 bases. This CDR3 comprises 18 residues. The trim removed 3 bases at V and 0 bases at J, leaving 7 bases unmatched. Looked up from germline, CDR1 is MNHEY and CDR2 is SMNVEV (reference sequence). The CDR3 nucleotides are TGTGCCAGCAGTTTTGGGACAGGGGGTTCGGTTAGCAATCAGCCCCAGCATTTT. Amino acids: CASSFGTGGSVSNQPQHF.

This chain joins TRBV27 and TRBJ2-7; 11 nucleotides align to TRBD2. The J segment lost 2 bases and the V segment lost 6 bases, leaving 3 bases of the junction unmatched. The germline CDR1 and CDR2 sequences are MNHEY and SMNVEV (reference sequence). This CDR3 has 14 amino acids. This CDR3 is CASRTSGGTYEQYF. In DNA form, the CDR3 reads TGTGCCAGCAGAACTAGCGGGGGAACCTACGAGCAGTACTTC.

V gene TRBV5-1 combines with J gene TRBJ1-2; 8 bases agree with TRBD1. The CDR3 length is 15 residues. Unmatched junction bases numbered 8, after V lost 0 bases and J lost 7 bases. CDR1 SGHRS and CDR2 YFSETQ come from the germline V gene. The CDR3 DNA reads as TGCGCCAGCAGCTTGGAGGCAGGGGGCAGGAGTGGCTACACCTTC. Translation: CASSLEAGGRSGYTF.